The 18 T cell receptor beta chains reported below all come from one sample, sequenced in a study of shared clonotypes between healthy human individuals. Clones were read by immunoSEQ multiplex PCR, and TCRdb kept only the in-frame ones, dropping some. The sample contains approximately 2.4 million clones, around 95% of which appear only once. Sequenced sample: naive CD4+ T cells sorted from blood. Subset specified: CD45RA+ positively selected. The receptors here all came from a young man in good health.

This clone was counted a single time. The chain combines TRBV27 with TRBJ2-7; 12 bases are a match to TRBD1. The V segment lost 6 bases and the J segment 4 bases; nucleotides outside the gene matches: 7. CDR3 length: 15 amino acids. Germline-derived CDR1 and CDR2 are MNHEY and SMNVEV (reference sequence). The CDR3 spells CASRRGGQGAYEQYF. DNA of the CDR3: TGTGCCAGCAGGCGAGGGGGACAGGGGGCTTACGAGCAGTACTTC.

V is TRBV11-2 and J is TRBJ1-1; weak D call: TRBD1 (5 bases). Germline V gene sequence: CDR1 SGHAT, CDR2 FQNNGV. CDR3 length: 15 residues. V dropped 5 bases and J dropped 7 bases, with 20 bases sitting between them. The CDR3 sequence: CASSPYAGGGSEAFF. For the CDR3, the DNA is TGTGCCAGCAGCCCATACGCCGGGGGGGGAAGTGAAGCTTTCTTT.

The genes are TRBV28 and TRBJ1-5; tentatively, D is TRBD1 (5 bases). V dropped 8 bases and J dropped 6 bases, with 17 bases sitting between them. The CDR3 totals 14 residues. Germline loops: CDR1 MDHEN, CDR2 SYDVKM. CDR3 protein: CASEIGGPGQPQHF. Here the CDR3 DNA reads TGTGCCAGCGAAATCGGGGGTCCCGGTCAGCCCCAGCATTTT.

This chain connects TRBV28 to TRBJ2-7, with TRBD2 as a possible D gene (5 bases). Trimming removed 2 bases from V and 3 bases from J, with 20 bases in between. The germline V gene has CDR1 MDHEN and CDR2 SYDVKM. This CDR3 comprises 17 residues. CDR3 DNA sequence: TGTGCCAGCAGTTTAGGTCGTCGGCCGCTCGGGATCTACGAGCAGTACTTC. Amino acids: CASSLGRRPLGIYEQYF.

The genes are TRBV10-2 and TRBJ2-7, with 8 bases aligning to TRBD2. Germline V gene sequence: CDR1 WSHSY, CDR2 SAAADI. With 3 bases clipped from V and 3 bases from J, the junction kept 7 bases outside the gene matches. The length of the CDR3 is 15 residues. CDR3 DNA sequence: TGCGCCAGCAGTGATGCCGGGGGGGGAAGCTACGAGCAGTACTTC. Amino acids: CASSDAGGGSYEQYF.

CDR3: CALDRGGNTIYF. The CDR3 region has the DNA TGTGCCCTCGACAGGGGGGGAAACACCATATATTTT. This chain links TRBV30 with TRBJ1-3, with TRBD1 identical over 9 bases. Trimming removed 8 bases from V and 4 bases from J; junction bases left unmatched: 3. CDR1 is GTSNPN and CDR2 is SVGIG in the germline V gene (reference sequence). The CDR3 contains 12 residues. The whole variable domain, remainder taken from reference TRBV30 and TRBJ1-3, is SQTIHQWPATLVQPVGSPLSLECTVEGTSNPNLYWYRQAAGRGLQLLFYSVGIGQISSEVPQNLSASRPQDRQFILSSKKLLLSDSGFYLCALDRGGNTIYFGEGSWLTVV.

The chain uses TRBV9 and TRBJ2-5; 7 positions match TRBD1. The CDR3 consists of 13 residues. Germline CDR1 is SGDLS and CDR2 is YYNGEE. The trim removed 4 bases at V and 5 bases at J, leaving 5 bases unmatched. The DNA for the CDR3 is TGTGCCAGCAGCCCAACAGGGGAGGAGACCCAGTACTTC. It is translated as CASSPTGEETQYF.

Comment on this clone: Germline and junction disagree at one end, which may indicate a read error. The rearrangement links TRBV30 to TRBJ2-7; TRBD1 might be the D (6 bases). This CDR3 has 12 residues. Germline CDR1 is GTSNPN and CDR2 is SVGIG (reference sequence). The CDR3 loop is CAWNRVSCEQYF. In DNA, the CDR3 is TGTGCCTGGAACAGGGTCTCCTGCGAGCAGTACTTC.

CDR3 amino acids: CASSSLGGLTDTQYF. The DNA for the CDR3 is TGTGCCAGCAGCTCCCTCGGGGGGCTCACAGATACGCAGTATTTT. This chain joins TRBV11-2 and TRBJ2-3; possibly TRBD2 for D (7 bases). The V gene lost 4 bases and the J gene lost 2 bases, with 13 bases spanning the gap. The germline V gene has CDR1 SGHAT and CDR2 FQNNGV. The CDR3 consists of 15 residues.

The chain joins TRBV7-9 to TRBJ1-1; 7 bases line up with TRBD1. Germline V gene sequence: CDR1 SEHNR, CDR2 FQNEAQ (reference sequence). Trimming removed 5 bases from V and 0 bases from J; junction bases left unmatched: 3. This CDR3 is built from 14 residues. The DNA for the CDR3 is TGTGCCAGCAGCGACAGGGCGCTGAACACTGAAGCTTTCTTT. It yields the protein CASSDRALNTEAFF.

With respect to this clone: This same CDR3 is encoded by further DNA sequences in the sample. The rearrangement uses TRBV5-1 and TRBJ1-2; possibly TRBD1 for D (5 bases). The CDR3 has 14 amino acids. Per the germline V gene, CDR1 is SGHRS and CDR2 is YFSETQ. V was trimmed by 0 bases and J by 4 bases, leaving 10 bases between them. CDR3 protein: CASSLEGAAYGYTF. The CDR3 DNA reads TGCGCCAGCAGCTTGGAAGGGGCCGCCTATGGCTACACCTTC. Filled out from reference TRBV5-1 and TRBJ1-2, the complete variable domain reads KAGVTQTPRYLIKTRGQQVTLSCSPISGHRSVSWYQQTPGQGLQFLFEYFSETQRNKGNFPGRFSGRQFSNSRSEMNVSTLELGDSALYLCASSLEGAAYGYTFGSGTRLTVV.

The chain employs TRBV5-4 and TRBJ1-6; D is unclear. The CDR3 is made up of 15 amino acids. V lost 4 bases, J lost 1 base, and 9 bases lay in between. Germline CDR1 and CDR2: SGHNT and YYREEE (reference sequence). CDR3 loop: CASSPKSSYNSPLHF. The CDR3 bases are TGTGCCAGCAGCCCCAAGAGTTCCTATAATTCACCCCTCCACTTT.

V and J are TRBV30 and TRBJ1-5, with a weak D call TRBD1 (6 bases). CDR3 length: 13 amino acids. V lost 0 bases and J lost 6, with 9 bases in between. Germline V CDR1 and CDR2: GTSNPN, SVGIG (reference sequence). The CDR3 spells CAWSVGTPQPQHF. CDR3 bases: TGTGCCTGGAGTGTAGGGACACCTCAGCCCCAGCATTTT.

In DNA form, the CDR3 reads TGTGCCAGCAGCCGAGCGGGTAGCGGGGGGTCAAACATTCAGTACTTC. Protein: CASSRAGSGGSNIQYF. The chain carries TRBV5-4 and TRBJ2-4; 10 nucleotides line up with TRBD2. Unmatched junction bases numbered 10, after V lost 4 bases and J lost 6 bases. Germline CDR1 reads SGHNT; CDR2 reads YYREEE (reference sequence). This CDR3 has 16 residues.

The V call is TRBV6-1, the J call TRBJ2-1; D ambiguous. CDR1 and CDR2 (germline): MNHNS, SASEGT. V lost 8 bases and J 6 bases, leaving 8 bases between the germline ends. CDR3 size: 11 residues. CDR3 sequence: CASGFSNEQFF. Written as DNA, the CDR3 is TGTGCCAGCGGTTTCAGCAATGAGCAGTTCTTC.

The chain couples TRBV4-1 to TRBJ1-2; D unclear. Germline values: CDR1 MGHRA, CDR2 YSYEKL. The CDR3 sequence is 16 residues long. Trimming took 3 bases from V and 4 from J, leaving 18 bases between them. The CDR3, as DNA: TGCGCCAGCAGCCATGCCGCCCAGTCCTTTGGCTATGGCTACACCTTC. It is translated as CASSHAAQSFGYGYTF.

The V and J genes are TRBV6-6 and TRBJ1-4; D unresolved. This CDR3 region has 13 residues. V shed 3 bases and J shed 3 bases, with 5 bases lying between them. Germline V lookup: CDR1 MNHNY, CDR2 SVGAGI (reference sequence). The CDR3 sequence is CASSYSPNEKLFF. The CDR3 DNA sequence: TGTGCCAGCAGTTATTCGCCTAATGAAAAACTGTTTTTT.

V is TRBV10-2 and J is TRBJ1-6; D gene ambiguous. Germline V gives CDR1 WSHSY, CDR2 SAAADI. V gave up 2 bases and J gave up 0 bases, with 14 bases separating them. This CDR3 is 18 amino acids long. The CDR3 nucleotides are TGCGCCAGCAGTGAGCCCTCGGTAGGGAGCTCCTATAATTCACCCCTCCACTTT. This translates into CASSEPSVGSSYNSPLHF.